A selection of T cell receptor beta chains follows, all from one sample in a study of T cell responses to AZD1222 COVID-19 vaccine. The protocol was immunoSEQ multiplex PCR, while the TCRdb copy is restricted to in-frame clones and leaves out a portion. This table has about 110,000 clones, roughly 92% appearing once. Source: peripheral blood, taken on day 0 of AZD1222 vaccination. Receptors originate from an adult in good health. The CDR3 runs from the conserved cysteine through the conserved F or W. The order of the fields is CDR3 length, D gene, V gene, J gene, clone size, CDR3 DNA, CDR3 protein. D genes are given only for firm matches. Only part of the rows carry a size: once, few, many, or a class if the clone is expanded.

>11|NA|TRBV5-1|TRBJ2-7|NA
TGCGCCAGCAGCTTGTCGGGGGAGCAGTACTTC
CASSLSGEQYF
>14|NA|TRBV5-5|TRBJ1-5|NA
TGTGCCAGCAGACCGGGGGGAAGCGGCCAGCCCCAGCATTTT
CASRPGGSGQPQHF
>15|NA|TRBV5-4|TRBJ2-1|NA
TGTGCCAGCAGCCTTCCCCCGCCCTCCTACAATGAGCAGTTCTTC
CASSLPPPSYNEQFF
>12|NA|TRBV28|TRBJ2-1|once
TGTGCCAGCAGTGCCTCTAGCCCGAAGCAGTTCTTC
CASSASSPKQFF
>15|NA|TRBV5-5|TRBJ1-2|NA
TGTGCCAGCAGCCCGTCGGATGGCTTAAACTATGGCTACACCTTC
CASSPSDGLNYGYTF
>16|NA|TRBV27|TRBJ2-1|NA
TGTGCCAGCAGTTTATCGTGGGGGTTTCCGGACAATGAGCAGTTCTTC
CASSLSWGFPDNEQFF
>11|NA|TRBV29-1|TRBJ2-7|NA
TGCAGCGGGGCCGTTGCGGACGAGCAGTACTTC
CSGAVADEQYF
>14|NA|TRBV7-2|TRBJ1-2|NA
TGTGCCAGCAGCATGTGGACAAGAAACTATGGCTACACCTTC
CASSMWTRNYGYTF
>16|NA|TRBV6-1|TRBJ2-1|NA
TGTGCCAGCAGTGTAGGACTTTCAAGCTCCTACAATGAGCAGTTCTTC
CASSVGLSSSYNEQFF
>16|NA|TRBV9|TRBJ2-3|NA
TGTGCCAGCAGCGTAGGGTCAGCTCTGGTCCCAGATACGCAGTATTTT
CASSVGSALVPDTQYF
>15|TRBD2|TRBV6-5|TRBJ2-1|NA
TGTGCCAGCAGACCTCCGGGACTAGCGGCCAATGAGCAGTTCTTC
CASRPPGLAANEQFF
>13|NA|TRBV19|TRBJ1-6|NA
TGTGCCAGTAGTCATAGAGACAGTTCACCCCTCCACTTT
CASSHRDSSPLHF
>14|NA|TRBV5-1|TRBJ2-5|NA
TGCGCCAGCAGCCGGGACGGGGCGGGGGAGACCCAGTACTTC
CASSRDGAGETQYF
>12|NA|TRBV11-3|TRBJ2-3|NA
TGTGCCAGCAGCTTAGTTACAAGTACGCAGTATTTT
CASSLVTSTQYF
>16|TRBD1|TRBV7-6|TRBJ2-3|NA
TGTGCCAGCAGCCCTTCGGGGACAGCTAGCACAGATACGCAGTATTTT
CASSPSGTASTDTQYF
>13|TRBD1|TRBV11-2|TRBJ1-4|few
TGTGCCAGCAGCTTTGACAGGGGACGGGAACTGTTTTTT
CASSFDRGRELFF
>12|NA|TRBV29-1|TRBJ2-1|once
TGCAGCGTTGAACCGCAGGGGAATGAGCAGTTCTTC
CSVEPQGNEQFF
>13|NA|TRBV4-1|TRBJ2-7|NA
TGCGCCAGCAGCCAAGCGGGGGCCTACGAGCAGTACTTC
CASSQAGAYEQYF
>15|NA|TRBV24-1|TRBJ1-3|NA
TGTGCCACCAGTGATGCACAAAGTTTCGGAAACACCATATATTTT
CATSDAQSFGNTIYF
>17|NA|TRBV7-2|TRBJ1-6|NA
TGTGCCAGCAGCTTACCCCAACAGGGCTCCTATAATTCACCCCTCCACTTT
CASSLPQQGSYNSPLHF
>15|NA|TRBV10-1|TRBJ2-7|NA
TGCGCCAGCAGTGAGACCCGGGACACATCTTCCGAGCAGTACTTC
CASSETRDTSSEQYF
>16|NA|TRBV5-1|TRBJ2-5|NA
TGCGCCAGCAGCTTGGTTCAGGGTCGATACCAAGAGACCCAGTACTTC
CASSLVQGRYQETQYF
>15|TRBD1|TRBV5-1|TRBJ1-6|NA
TGCGCCAGCAGCTCGACCGACAGGGGCAATTCACCCCTCCACTTT
CASSSTDRGNSPLHF
>13|NA|TRBV6-5|TRBJ1-5|NA
TGTGCCAGCAGTTATAGGGGAGAGCAGCCCCAGCATTTT
CASSYRGEQPQHF
>14|TRBD1|TRBV3-1/TRBV3-2|TRBJ1-2|NA
TGTGCCAGCAGCCAAGGAACAGGGGGCTCTGGCTACACCTTC
CASSQGTGGSGYTF
>14|NA|TRBV5-4|TRBJ2-3|NA
TGTGCCAGCAGCCCCGGACTGGACACAGATACGCAGTATTTT
CASSPGLDTDTQYF
>14|TRBD1|TRBV30|TRBJ1-3|NA
TGTGCCTGGAGTAAGGGACAGGTCGGAAACACCATATATTTT
CAWSKGQVGNTIYF
>15|TRBD2|TRBV19|TRBJ2-2|NA
TGTGCCAGTGGCTCCGGGACTAGCTTCGCCGGGGAGCTGTTTTTT
CASGSGTSFAGELFF
>13|NA|TRBV12-3/TRBV12-4|TRBJ2-7|NA
TGTGCCAGCAGTCTTGGGGTCGGGGGCGAGCAGTACTTC
CASSLGVGGEQYF
>16|NA|TRBV5-1|TRBJ2-4|NA
TGCGCCAGCAGCTTCGGAGGGGATCTAGCCAAAAACATTCAGTACTTC
CASSFGGDLAKNIQYF
>14|NA|TRBV19|TRBJ2-1|NA
TGTGCCAGTAGTATAGGGGCAGGGAACAATGAGCAGTTCTTC
CASSIGAGNNEQFF
>15|NA|TRBV4-1|TRBJ2-1|NA
TGCGCCAGCAGCCAAGATCAGACGGACTACAATGAGCAGTTCTTC
CASSQDQTDYNEQFF
>14|TRBD2|TRBV5-4|TRBJ2-7|NA
TGTGCCAGCAGCGAAGGACTAGCGGTTTACGAGCAGTACTTC
CASSEGLAVYEQYF
>15|NA|TRBV12-5|TRBJ1-1|NA
TGTGCTAGTGGTTTGTATACACTCATGAACACTGAAGCTTTCTTT
CASGLYTLMNTEAFF
>14|NA|TRBV10-3|TRBJ2-7|NA
TGTGCCATCAGTGAGTCCGCCGCTCGGGGGGAGCAGTACTTC
CAISESAARGEQYF
>12|NA|TRBV19|TRBJ1-2|NA
TGTGCCACCACCGAGCGGGGGGAAGGCTACACCTTC
CATTERGEGYTF
>15|TRBD1|TRBV15|TRBJ2-7|NA
TGTGCCACCAGCACCACAAGGGACAGGGAGTACAAGCAGTACTTC
CATSTTRDREYKQYF
>16|TRBD1|TRBV11-3|TRBJ2-5|NA
TGTGCCAGCAGCTTAGACGGGACAGGGAGCCAAGAGACCCAGTACTTC
CASSLDGTGSQETQYF
>12|TRBD1|TRBV19|TRBJ1-2|NA
TGTGCCAGTCATGACAGGGGTAATGGCTACACCTTC
CASHDRGNGYTF
>14|NA|TRBV3-1/TRBV3-2|TRBJ2-1|NA
TGTGCCAGCAGCCATATAGGCAGGTACAATGAGCAGTTCTTC
CASSHIGRYNEQFF
>14|TRBD1|TRBV24-1|TRBJ1-2|NA
TGTGCCACCAGTGATGGGGACAGATACTATGGCTACACCTTC
CATSDGDRYYGYTF
>15|NA|TRBV4-1|TRBJ1-6|NA
TGCGCCAGCAGCCAAGATCTAGGGACGGATTCACCCCTCCACTTT
CASSQDLGTDSPLHF
>14|NA|TRBV5-1|TRBJ2-3|NA
TGCGCCAGCAGCTCCGACAGTGGGAAAGATACGCAGTATTTT
CASSSDSGKDTQYF
>11|NA|TRBV6-1|TRBJ2-7|few
TGTGCCAGCAGTCAGAATTACGAGCAGTACTTC
CASSQNYEQYF
>17|NA|TRBV6-1|TRBJ1-3|NA
TGTGCCAGCAGTGAAAGAAGAACGGGCTCCTCTGGAAACACCATATATTTT
CASSERRTGSSGNTIYF